The TCR beta chain described here comes from a study of T cells in Graves' hyperthyroidism and ophthalmopathy. Study-wide results and caveats: Most clonotypes that expanded in the thyroid above 0.001 also showed up in blood. Stable hyperthyroidism was separated from ophthalmopathy by a model based on 13 V-J features.

The PBMCs had their origin in around 10 ml of fresh peripheral blood. RNA transcripts yielded amplified TCR beta CDR3 regions. The study used the HTBI primer set for a first-round RT-PCR of the TCR CDR3. MiXCR was run by TCRdb on the multiplex PCR reads, yielding one entry per CDR3 protein. The sample holds about 300,000 distinct CDR3 sequences, around 17% seen once. J was trimmed by 0 bases and V by 7 bases; bases with no gene match: 9. CDR3 length equals 18 residues. Germline-derived CDR1 and CDR2 are ENHRY and SYGVKD. In its sample, this clonotype was seen many times. Antigen unknown. This chain links TRBV10-3 with TRBJ2-3; 14 bases fit TRBD2. This sequence was found in a man between 25 and 39 years old with Graves' hyperthyroidism. Sequencing input: blood. CDR3 coding DNA: TGTGCCATCACCTCCGGACTAGCGGGAGGAGCTAGCACAGATACGCAGTATTTT. Protein: CAITSGLAGGASTDTQYF.